Below, 30 T cell receptor beta chains from the same sample are listed, as sequenced in a study of T cell responses to AZD1222 COVID-19 vaccine. This table comes from immunoSEQ multiplex PCR, and its TCRdb copy is limited to in-frame clones, with some not included. The sample consists of 100,000 to 150,000 clones, about nine tenths of them appearing once. Sequences were derived from peripheral blood, sampled on day 0 of AZD1222 vaccination. Receptors were obtained from an adult in good health.

The chain has TRBV2 and TRBJ1-6, with 7 bases identical to TRBD1. The CDR3 is made up of 15 amino acids. Germline trimming cut 4 bases from V and 5 bases from J; bases unmatched to any gene: 5. Germline CDR1 SNHLY, CDR2 FYNNEI. The CDR3 is CASSVLGQNNSPLHF. The CDR3 coding sequence is TGTGCCAGCAGTGTCCTGGGACAGAATAATTCACCCCTCCACTTT. Full variable domain (rest looked up from reference TRBV2 and TRBJ1-6): EPEVTQTPSHQVTQMGQEVILRCVPISNHLYFYWYRQILGQKVEFLVSFYNNEISEKSEIFDDQFSVERPDGSNFTLKIRSTKLEDSAMYFCASSVLGQNNSPLHFGNGTRLTVT.

This clone was seen just once. The V and J genes are TRBV3-1 (or the pseudogene TRBV3-2) and TRBJ2-1; the match to TRBD2 covers 10 bases. This CDR3 comprises 16 residues. Germline V CDR1 and CDR2: LGHDT, YNNKEL (reference sequence). The V segment lost 3 bases and the J segment 6 bases; nucleotides outside the gene matches: 8. CDR3 region: CASSQRAGGPSNEQFF. DNA for the CDR3: TGTGCCAGCAGCCAGAGAGCGGGAGGGCCGTCCAATGAGCAGTTCTTC.

This clone was counted once. This chain joins TRBV7-9 and TRBJ2-7; the match to TRBD2 covers 14 bases. The junction had 6 bases not matched to a gene; V was cut back by 2 bases and J by 3 bases. Germline assignment: CDR1 SEHNR and CDR2 FQNEAQ (reference sequence). The CDR3 contains 17 residues. The CDR3 loop is CASSLSGTSGGGYEQYF. CDR3 nucleotide sequence: TGTGCCAGCAGCTTAAGCGGGACTAGCGGGGGAGGCTACGAGCAGTACTTC.

The rearrangement joins TRBV30 to TRBJ1-5; D is unresolved. The CDR3 loop spans 13 amino acids. With 7 bases removed from V and 5 bases from J, the gap between germline ends came to 15 bases. Germline lookup yields CDR1 GTSNPN and CDR2 SVGIG (reference sequence). The CDR3, as DNA: TGTGCCTTCCAGTTGGGAAAGGATCAGCCCCAGCATTTT. It is translated as CAFQLGKDQPQHF.

The J gene is TRBJ1-4, the V gene TRBV5-1; D is unresolved. The CDR3 length is 14 residues. V was clipped by 7 bases and J by 8 bases, with 18 bases between them. CDR1 and CDR2 from the germline V gene are SGHRS and YFSETQ. CDR3 loop: CASGTQSGGEKLFF. The CDR3 coding sequence is TGCGCCAGCGGAACTCAATCAGGAGGGGAAAAACTGTTTTTT.

This chain links TRBV28 with TRBJ2-7, with TRBD1 matching over 12 bases. Germline CDR1 MDHEN, CDR2 SYDVKM. J was trimmed by 0 bases and V by 7 bases; bases with no gene match: 7. CDR3 length: 16 residues. CDR3 nucleotides: TGTGCCAGCATGGGACAGGGGGCCCGAAGCTCCTACGAGCAGTACTTC. As protein: CASMGQGARSSYEQYF.

This chain connects TRBV30 to TRBJ1-5; TRBD1 matches 7 bases. V trimming: 3 bases; J trimming: 2 bases; junction bases outside the gene matches: 7. CDR1 is GTSNPN and CDR2 is SVGIG in the germline V gene (reference sequence). The CDR3 runs 15 residues. CDR3 sequence: CAWSEGAIGNQPQHF. The CDR3 DNA sequence: TGTGCCTGGAGCGAGGGGGCGATCGGCAATCAGCCCCAGCATTTT.

The chain carries TRBV30 and TRBJ1-3; no reliable D call. CDR1 GTSNPN and CDR2 SVGIG come from the germline V gene (reference sequence). The CDR3 has 13 residues. Trimming left V 3 bases short and J 0 bases short, with 6 bases between. In DNA form, the CDR3 reads TGTGCCTGGAGCTGGACCTCTGGAAACACCATATATTTT. This sequence encodes CAWSWTSGNTIYF.

The chain combines TRBV5-1 with TRBJ1-1; D is ambiguous. Germline V gives CDR1 SGHRS, CDR2 YFSETQ. V lost 6 bases, J lost 2 bases, and 17 bases lay in between. The CDR3 covers 15 residues. For the CDR3, the DNA is TGCGCCAGCACCCCCGGGGATAGGAGCAACACTGAAGCTTTCTTT. It specifies CASTPGDRSNTEAFF.

This chain uses TRBV7-2 with TRBJ2-7, with no clear D. CDR1 is SGHTA, CDR2 FQGNSA, per germline. The CDR3 spans 15 residues. The V end lost 4 bases, the J end lost 0 bases, and 13 bases lay between the germline ends. CDR3 bases: TGTGCCAGCAGCTCTAGACACGCCGGCTCCTACGAGCAGTACTTC. It encodes CASSSRHAGSYEQYF.

The V call is TRBV19, the J call TRBJ2-7; unclear D gene. Between the trimmed V and J ends, which lost 5 bases and 5 bases, there was a span of 16 bases. Per germline, CDR1 LNHDA and CDR2 SQIVND (reference sequence). The CDR3 has 14 residues. CDR3 residues: CASSASSVGHEQYF. In nucleotides, the CDR3 is TGTGCCAGTAGTGCTTCGTCAGTGGGCCACGAGCAGTACTTC.

The V and J genes are TRBV6-1 and TRBJ1-5; 9 bases match TRBD1. Germline V gene data show CDR1 as MNHNS and CDR2 as SASEGT. CDR3 size: 15 residues. V lost 3 bases to trimming and J lost 7 bases; unmatched junction nucleotides: 7. CDR3 nucleotides: TGTGCCAGCAGTGAGGGACAGGGTCTCGGGCAGCCCCAGCATTTT. This translates into CASSEGQGLGQPQHF.

The CDR3 protein is CASSLDTGTGELFF. The CDR3 DNA follows: TGTGCCAGCAGCTTAGACACGGGCACCGGGGAGCTGTTTTTT. The genes are TRBV11-3 and TRBJ2-2; no reliable D call. V was shortened by 0 bases and J by 4 bases, with 6 bases between the two germline ends. From germline, CDR1 is SGHNT and CDR2 YENEEA. This CDR3 is 14 amino acids long.

The rearrangement links TRBV6-5 to TRBJ1-5; D call uncertain. The CDR3 runs to 15 residues. V shed 5 bases and J shed 5 bases, with 16 bases lying between them. Per germline, CDR1 MNHEY and CDR2 SVGAGI. The CDR3 sequence is CASSRTGIIDQPQHF. The CDR3 nucleotides read TGTGCCAGCAGTCGGACCGGGATTATTGATCAGCCCCAGCATTTT.

The chain links TRBV19 to TRBJ1-5, with TRBD1 as a possible D gene (5 bases). Germline V lookup: CDR1 LNHDA, CDR2 SQIVND (reference sequence). The CDR3 is 14 residues long. Trimming removed 0 bases from V and 9 bases from J, with 12 bases in between. The CDR3 region has the DNA TGTGCCAGTAGTATAGATGGAGCCGGGGGGCCCCAGCATTTT. This encodes CASSIDGAGGPQHF.

In its sample, this clone was seen a few times. This CDR3 is CASSTDGRQGQPQHF. CDR3 DNA sequence: TGCGCCAGCAGCACGGACGGTCGTCAAGGTCAGCCCCAGCATTTT. The chain couples TRBV5-1 to TRBJ1-5; D not certain. The V gene lost 4 bases and the J gene lost 6 bases, with 17 bases spanning the gap. Germline V gene sequence: CDR1 SGHRS, CDR2 YFSETQ. This CDR3 is built from 15 residues.

The chain employs TRBV5-5 and TRBJ1-1; D possibly corresponds to TRBD1 (6 bases). This CDR3 has 15 residues. V was shortened by 2 bases and J by 0 bases, with 11 bases between the two germline ends. Germline-derived CDR1 and CDR2 are SGHKS and YYEKEE (reference sequence). In DNA, the CDR3 is TGTGCCAGCAGCTTTAGACAGGAAATGAACACTGAAGCTTTCTTT. The encoded protein is CASSFRQEMNTEAFF.

This CDR3 reads CASSQFGTGETEAFF. CDR3 sequence (DNA): TGTGCCAGCAGCCAATTCGGGACAGGGGAAACTGAAGCTTTCTTT. The chain carries TRBV3-1 (or the pseudogene TRBV3-2) and TRBJ1-1, with 10 bases matching TRBD1. The CDR3 has 15 residues. Germline CDR1 and CDR2: LGHDT and YNNKEL (reference sequence). With V trimmed by 2 bases and J by 5 bases, 5 bases remained unmatched.

The gene calls are TRBV6-2 or TRBV6-3 and TRBJ2-1; TRBD2 agrees at 9 bases. V shed 4 bases, J shed 7 bases, and the junction held 14 bases outside the gene matches. The CDR3 length is 17 residues. The germline V gene encodes CDR1 MNHEY and CDR2 SVGEGT. CDR3 bases: TGTGCCAGCAGTTTAATCATGAGCGGGAGGTTTAGGAATGAGCAGTTCTTC. It yields the protein CASSLIMSGRFRNEQFF.

DNA of the CDR3: TGTGCCAGCAGCTTGGCTAGCGGGAGGAGGAATGAGCAGTTCTTC. As protein: CASSLASGRRNEQFF. The rearrangement links TRBV7-9 to TRBJ2-1; 11 bases align to TRBD2. The CDR3 loop spans 15 amino acids. Germline lookup yields CDR1 SEHNR and CDR2 FQNEAQ (reference sequence). The trim removed 3 bases at V and 7 bases at J, leaving 5 bases unmatched.

This clone appeared a single time. The chain combines TRBV6-5 with TRBJ1-1, with 10 bases lining up with TRBD1. V was clipped by 7 bases and J by 9 bases; unmatched bases: 8. The CDR3 sequence is 13 residues long. The germline V gene has CDR1 MNHEY and CDR2 SVGAGI. The CDR3 DNA follows: TGTGCCAGCACAAACCCGGGACAGGGGAAAGCTTTCTTT. It encodes CASTNPGQGKAFF.

The chain combines TRBV21-1 with TRBJ2-7; the table's D call, TRBD1, was not checked against the DNA. TRBV21-1 is marked as a pseudogene. CDR3 size: 18 residues. The CDR3 spells CASSKDIFFRQGPYEQYF. The CDR3 coding sequence is TGTGCCAGCAGCAAAGACATTTTTTTCAGACAGGGCCCCTACGAGCAGTACTTC.

The rearrangement joins TRBV5-4 to TRBJ2-2, with TRBD2 matching 8 bases. Germline CDR1 SGHNT, CDR2 YYREEE (reference sequence). Trimming removed 4 bases from V and 5 bases from J; junction bases left unmatched: 10. There are 16 residues in the CDR3. The DNA of the CDR3 is TGTGCCAGCAGCCCCGCGGGTAGCGGGACTACCGGGGAGCTGTTTTTT. Its translation: CASSPAGSGTTGELFF.

V and J are TRBV11-3 and TRBJ2-1; D remains unclear. Germline V lookup: CDR1 SGHNT, CDR2 YENEEA. V lost 5 bases and J lost 2, with 16 bases in between. The CDR3 runs 16 residues. The DNA for the CDR3 is TGTGCCAGCAGCCCGTTGGGGATAGTGGCCTACAATGAGCAGTTCTTC. Translation: CASSPLGIVAYNEQFF. The full variable domain, completed using reference TRBV11-3 and TRBJ2-1, is EAGVVQSPRYKIIEKKQPVAFWCNPISGHNTLYWYLQNLGQGPELLIRYENEEAVDDSQLPKDRFSAERLKGVDSTLKIQPAELGDSAVYLCASSPLGIVAYNEQFFGPGTRLTVL.

The J gene is TRBJ1-1, the V gene TRBV9; D call uncertain. CDR3 size: 16 residues. The germline V gene encodes CDR1 SGDLS and CDR2 YYNGEE. V was cut by 0 bases and J by 1 base, with 13 bases left in between. The CDR3 here is CASSVASVLSNTEAFF. The CDR3, as DNA: TGTGCCAGCAGCGTAGCTTCGGTCCTATCGAACACTGAAGCTTTCTTT.

V usage is TRBV3-1 (or the pseudogene TRBV3-2) and J usage is TRBJ2-5; D gene ambiguous. The germline V and J ends were trimmed by 0 bases and 0 bases, with 8 bases remaining between them. The CDR3 consists of 15 residues. Germline assignment: CDR1 LGHDT and CDR2 YNNKEL (reference sequence). The CDR3 reads CASSQDEKNQETQYF. CDR3 nucleotides: TGTGCCAGCAGCCAAGATGAGAAGAACCAAGAGACCCAGTACTTC.

The rearrangement links TRBV6-5 to TRBJ2-1; tentatively, D is TRBD1 (6 bases). Germline-derived CDR1 and CDR2 are MNHEY and SVGAGI. V gave up 5 bases and J gave up 0 bases, with 11 bases separating them. CDR3 length: 15 residues. The chain's CDR3 is CASSPTGSSYNEQFF. DNA for the CDR3: TGTGCCAGCAGTCCTACAGGGAGCTCCTACAATGAGCAGTTCTTC.

This sequence joins TRBV10-3 and TRBJ2-3; weak D call: TRBD2 (6 bases). Trimming removed 6 bases from V and 2 bases from J, with 12 bases in between. Germline CDR1 reads ENHRY; CDR2 reads SYGVKD. The CDR3 is 14 amino acids. This chain's CDR3 is CAISLLANTDTQYF. CDR3 DNA: TGTGCCATCAGCCTTCTAGCGAACACAGATACGCAGTATTTT.

The rearrangement uses TRBV24-1 and TRBJ2-2; D might be TRBD1 or TRBD2, each matching 5 bases. V lost 4 bases and J lost 4, with 15 bases in between. This CDR3 is 16 amino acids long. The germline V gene has CDR1 KGHDR and CDR2 SFDVKD. The CDR3 sequence: CATSDPRGVGTGELFF. CDR3 nucleotides: TGTGCCACCAGTGACCCACGAGGGGTCGGCACCGGGGAGCTGTTTTTT.

The rearrangement uses TRBV6-1 and TRBJ2-7, with D possibly matching TRBD1 (6 bases). This CDR3 has 13 residues. In germline, CDR1 is MNHNS, CDR2 SASEGT. V was shortened by 6 bases and J by 3 bases, with 12 bases between the two germline ends. This CDR3 is CASRQDRRYEQYF. CDR3 DNA: TGTGCCAGCAGACAGGACAGACGCTACGAGCAGTACTTC.